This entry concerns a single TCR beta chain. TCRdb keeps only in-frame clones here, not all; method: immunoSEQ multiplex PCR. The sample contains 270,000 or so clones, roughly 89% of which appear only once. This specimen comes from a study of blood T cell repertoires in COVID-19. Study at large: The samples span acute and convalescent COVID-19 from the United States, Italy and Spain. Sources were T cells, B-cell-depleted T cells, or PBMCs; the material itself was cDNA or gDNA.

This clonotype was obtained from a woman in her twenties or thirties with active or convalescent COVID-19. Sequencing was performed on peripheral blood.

Here the CDR3 DNA reads TGTGCCAGCAGTCTACACTCAGGGGGCAATCAGCCCCAGCATTTT. Its protein is CASSLHSGGNQPQHF. This chain links TRBV27 with TRBJ1-5; maybe TRBD1 (6 bases). V was shortened by 5 bases and J by 2 bases, with 13 bases between the two germline ends. The CDR3 spans 15 residues. Germline V CDR1 and CDR2: MNHEY, SMNVEV (reference sequence).